The source of this T cell receptor beta chain is a study of shared clonotypes between healthy human individuals. For this clone: Its antigen remains unknown.

Everyone who donated was a Caucasian adult who lived in Nashville, Tennessee. General study findings and limits: Apart from blood, nothing was sampled; tissue repertoires likely differ.

Clones were read by immunoSEQ multiplex PCR, and TCRdb kept only the in-frame ones, dropping some. The table shows just over 2,000,000 clones, with 90% to 95% occurring only once. The sample consisted of naive CD4+ T cells sorted from blood. Subset: CD45RA+ positively selected. This clonotype was sampled from a man between 18 and 35 years old in good health.

The CDR3 DNA sequence: TGTGCCAGCAGCGCCTACAGGGGACATAATGAAAAACTGTTTTTT. It codes for CASSAYRGHNEKLFF. The gene calls are TRBV7-2 and TRBJ1-4, with 7 bases fitting TRBD1. Germline V lookup: CDR1 SGHTA, CDR2 FQGNSA. The junction had 7 bases not matched to a gene; V was cut back by 5 bases and J by 4 bases. The CDR3 is 15 residues long.